The clone carrying this T cell receptor (beta chain) was counted ten times or more. Its target is not known. The TCR beta library used iRepertoire HTBI primers with Arm-PCR amplification of CDR3. TCRdb itself ran the multiplex PCR reads through MiXCR, one entry per CDR3 protein. The sample lists 350,000 to 500,000 distinct CDR3 sequences; 14% were seen once. These data come from a study of regulatory T cells in long-lasting Graves disease. Study outcomes and limitations: Favored gene segments in persistent disease were TRBV28, TRBJ1-2 and TRBJ2-5. Rather than thyroid tissue, only peripheral blood underwent study.

Germline V gives CDR1 DFQATT, CDR2 SNEGSKA (reference sequence). Trimming cost V 3 bases and J 0 bases, with 14 bases left between them. This CDR3 is 16 amino acids long. Time point indicated: newly diagnosed GD, antithyroid drugs for less than 3 months. The TCR library was prepared using RNA isolated from PBMCs. All patients originated from an endocrinology department located in Xi'an, China. A further study also used this sample, focusing on T cells in Graves' hyperthyroidism and ophthalmopathy. As reported in that work: Most thyroid clonotypes expanded above 0.001 appeared in blood too.

V gene TRBV20-1 combines with J gene TRBJ1-4; a weak D match, TRBD1 (5 bases). Sample: peripheral blood mononuclear cells (PBMCs), taken at new diagnosis, from a patient treated with antithyroid drugs. This receptor was taken from a woman aged 45 to 65 with Graves disease. The DNA for the CDR3 is TGCAGTGCTAGGGGGGAGGGTAAAACAACTAATGAAAAACTGTTTTTT. This sequence encodes CSARGEGKTTNEKLFF.